These 5 T cell receptor beta chains came from one sample sequenced in a study of cytomegalovirus exposure and HLA in healthy donors. 60 Vbeta and 13 Jbeta primers were used in PCR. The table came from immunoSEQ multiplex PCR; TCRdb's copy has only in-frame clones and leaves some out. The sample lists more than 85,000 clones, roughly two thirds occurring once. The sequenced sample was PBMCs. The source of these receptors is a man younger than 40 in good health and CMV-seronegative.

The CDR3 nucleotides read TGCGCCAGCAGCCAAGATGTCTCAGGGTACGGAGATCAGCCCCAGCATTTT. Its protein product is CASSQDVSGYGDQPQHF. This chain connects TRBV4-1 to TRBJ1-5; D may be TRBD1 (5 bases). Germline V CDR1 and CDR2: MGHRA, YSYEKL. CDR3 size: 17 residues. V dropped 0 bases and J dropped 5 bases, with 17 bases sitting between them.

The V gene is TRBV13, the J gene TRBJ2-6; 9 bases agree with TRBD1. Germline trimming cut 2 bases from V and 0 bases from J; bases unmatched to any gene: 5. The CDR3 is made up of 18 amino acids. Per the germline V gene, CDR1 is PRHDT and CDR2 is FYEKMQ (reference sequence). The CDR3 region has the DNA TGTGCCAGCAGCTTACGGACAGGGGTTAGCTCTGGGGCCAACGTCCTGACTTTC. The encoded protein is CASSLRTGVSSGANVLTF. Complete variable domain (other parts from reference TRBV13 and TRBJ2-6): AAGVIQSPRHLIKEKRETATLKCYPIPRHDTVYWYQQGPGQDPQFLISFYEKMQSDKGSIPDRFSAQQFSDYHSELNMSSLELGDSALYFCASSLRTGVSSGANVLTFGAGSRLTVL.

This clone has a single count. The J gene is TRBJ2-6, the V gene TRBV30, with D possibly being TRBD2 (6 bases). This CDR3 is built from 15 residues. Trimming stripped 2 bases from V and 0 bases from J, with 8 bases between. Germline V gene sequence: CDR1 GTSNPN, CDR2 SVGIG (reference sequence). The CDR3 bases are TGTGCCTGGAGTCCCGGGGGCTCTGGGGCCAACGTCCTGACTTTC. Protein product: CAWSPGGSGANVLTF.

The CDR3 region is CASSKQGGGYTF. The CDR3 DNA sequence: TGTGCCAGCAGCAAACAGGGTGGAGGCTACACCTTC. This chain connects TRBV5-5 to TRBJ1-2, with D perhaps TRBD1 (6 bases). Germline loops: CDR1 SGHKS, CDR2 YYEKEE (reference sequence). The CDR3 runs 12 residues. V lost 4 bases to trimming and J lost 8 bases, with 12 bases between them.

CDR3 sequence (DNA): TGTGCCAGCAGCGTACAACGGGACACTGAAGCTTTCTTT. Its translation: CASSVQRDTEAFF. The chain is built from TRBV7-3 and TRBJ1-1; D remains unclear. V lost 5 bases and J lost 3, with 10 bases in between. CDR1 and CDR2 (germline): SGHTA, FQGTGA. The CDR3 consists of 13 residues.